These 30 T cell receptor beta chains were sequenced from one sample in a study of blood T cell repertoires in COVID-19. Here immunoSEQ multiplex PCR was the method, and the copy in TCRdb shows in-frame clones only, minus some. The sample comprises approximately 120,000 clones, around 83% of which are singletons, and about 18% rests with the top ten. The sample comprised PBMCs or T cells enriched from blood (not recorded which). The receptors come from a man aged 30 to 39 who had recovered from COVID-19.

This clone occurred once. The sample carries other DNA sequences with the same CDR3. The chain is built from TRBV10-3 and TRBJ2-1; D gene uncertain. Per germline, CDR1 ENHRY and CDR2 SYGVKD. The CDR3 length is 13 residues. Trimming cost V 0 bases and J 7 bases, with 7 bases left between them. CDR3 region: CAISESTSNEQFF. Here the CDR3 DNA reads TGTGCCATCAGTGAGTCGACATCGAATGAGCAGTTCTTC.

This clone was counted once. The V gene is TRBV4-1, the J gene TRBJ2-2, with 14 bases aligning to TRBD2. CDR1 is MGHRA and CDR2 is YSYEKL in the germline V gene. The CDR3 covers 19 residues. The trim removed 0 bases at V and 5 bases at J, leaving 8 bases unmatched. CDR3 in DNA: TGCGCCAGCAGCCAAGAATTGACTAGCGGGAGGGCCTCAACCGGGGAGCTGTTTTTT. Amino acids: CASSQELTSGRASTGELFF.

The chain is built from TRBV10-1 and TRBJ1-1; 8 positions agree with TRBD1. The CDR3 length is 15 residues. Trimming at V came to 3 bases and at J to 3 bases, leaving 6 bases not matched to a gene. In germline, CDR1 is WNHNN, CDR2 SYGVQD (reference sequence). The CDR3 here is CASSDLTGAYTEAFF. CDR3 nucleotide sequence: TGCGCCAGCAGTGACCTGACAGGGGCCTACACTGAAGCTTTCTTT.

In regard to this clone: The junction departs from the called germline gene at one end, perhaps through a read error. The V call is TRBV6-5, the J call TRBJ2-5; no reliable D call. Germline CDR1 is MNHEY and CDR2 is SVGAGI. The CDR3 runs to 12 residues. CDR3 bases: TGTGTCAGCAGCCAACCTAAAGAGACCCAGTACTTC. This encodes CVSSQPKETQYF.

CDR3 sequence (DNA): TGTGCATCACGGGAGTGGACCTACAATGAGCAGTTCTTC. Amino acids: CASREWTYNEQFF. The rearrangement joins TRBV6-5 to TRBJ2-1, with D possibly TRBD2 on 6 matching bases. The germline V gene encodes CDR1 MNHEY and CDR2 SVGAGI. The CDR3 runs to 13 residues.

The V call is TRBV5-1, the J call TRBJ2-7; 9 nucleotides agree with TRBD2. The CDR3 has 15 amino acids. The V gene's germline CDR1 is SGHRS and CDR2 YFSETQ. V lost 3 bases and J lost 2; bases outside the gene matches: 6. The CDR3 coding sequence is TGCGCCAGCAGCTCCTTAGCGGGAGAAACCTACGAGCAGTACTTC. Translated: CASSSLAGETYEQYF.

V is TRBV5-4 and J is TRBJ2-1; tentatively, D is TRBD1 (5 bases). This CDR3 is built from 14 residues. V gave up 2 bases and J gave up 4 bases, with 10 bases separating them. Germline assignment: CDR1 SGHNT and CDR2 YYREEE (reference sequence). The CDR3 loop reads CASSLRTTYNEQFF. The CDR3 DNA sequence: TGTGCCAGCAGCTTAAGGACAACGTACAATGAGCAGTTCTTC.

The rearrangement uses TRBV21-1 and TRBJ2-1; TRBD2 is the table's D call, not checked against the DNA. TRBV21-1 is flagged as a pseudogene. This CDR3 is built from 20 residues. The CDR3 DNA sequence: TGTGCCAGCAGCAAAGGGACTAGCGGGAGGGCCTGCCTCTCCTACAATGAGCAGTTCTTC. Protein: CASSKGTSGRACLSYNEQFF.

This sequence joins TRBV7-9 and TRBJ2-7; D gene ambiguous. Per germline, CDR1 SEHNR and CDR2 FQNEAQ (reference sequence). V dropped 5 bases and J dropped 3 bases, with 5 bases sitting between them. The CDR3 is 11 residues long. CDR3 nucleotide sequence: TGTGCCAGCAGCCTGAGCTACGAGCAGTACTTC. Amino acids: CASSLSYEQYF. The full variable domain, its missing parts supplied by reference TRBV7-9 and TRBJ2-7, is DTGVSQNPRHKITKRGQNVTFRCDPISEHNRLYWYRQTLGQGPEFLTYFQNEAQLEKSRLLSDRFSAERPKGSFSTLEIQRTEQGDSAMYLCASSLSYEQYFGPGTRLTVT.

The chain recombines TRBV28 with TRBJ2-2; the match to TRBD2 covers 11 bases. Germline V gene lookup returns CDR1 MDHEN and CDR2 SYDVKM. The junction had 16 bases not matched to a gene; V was cut back by 6 bases and J by 7 bases. The CDR3 sequence is 18 residues long. CDR3 nucleotides: TGTGCCAGCAGACCTGAAAAGCGACTAGCGGGATTAAACGGGGAGCTGTTTTTT. Residues: CASRPEKRLAGLNGELFF.

This clone appeared a few times. V usage is TRBV4-1 and J usage is TRBJ2-6; 7 positions match TRBD1. Trimming removed 1 base from V and 4 bases from J; junction bases left unmatched: 19. CDR3 length: 21 residues. Germline V gene sequence: CDR1 MGHRA, CDR2 YSYEKL. For the CDR3, the DNA is TGCGCCAGCAGCCAAGTGATCCCGGGACAGTCCAGAGGTTCGGGGGCCAACGTCCTGACTTTC. This codes for CASSQVIPGQSRGSGANVLTF.

The chain couples TRBV14 to TRBJ2-5, with 9 bases matching TRBD2. V gave up 4 bases and J gave up 5 bases; unmatched junction bases: 8. Per the germline V gene, CDR1 is SGHDN and CDR2 is FVKESK. This CDR3 contains 15 residues. This CDR3 reads CASSPRAGGMETQYF. In DNA, the CDR3 is TGTGCCAGCAGCCCGCGAGCGGGGGGCATGGAGACCCAGTACTTC.

This clone was seen a handful of times. V usage is TRBV5-6 and J usage is TRBJ2-7; 12 nucleotides line up with TRBD2. The trim removed 3 bases at V and 4 bases at J, leaving 5 bases unmatched. From germline, CDR1 is SGHDT and CDR2 YYEEEE. The CDR3 loop spans 15 amino acids. The CDR3 reads CASSSRLAGEYEQYF. The CDR3 coding sequence is TGTGCCAGCAGCTCGAGACTAGCGGGGGAATACGAGCAGTACTTC.

This clone was seen only a few times. V and J are TRBV6-5 and TRBJ1-4; 9 bases are a match to TRBD1. The CDR3 sequence is 15 residues long. In germline, CDR1 is MNHEY, CDR2 SVGAGI. V gave up 4 bases and J gave up 8 bases; unmatched junction bases: 8. The CDR3 DNA is TGTGCCAGCAGTTCCACAGGGGGCAAAGGAGAAAAACTGTTTTTT. As protein: CASSSTGGKGEKLFF.

This sequence joins TRBV5-1 and TRBJ1-2; a weak D match, TRBD1 (5 bases). The V end lost 4 bases, the J end lost 4 bases, and 11 bases lay between the germline ends. CDR1 SGHRS and CDR2 YFSETQ come from the germline V gene. The length of the CDR3 is 13 residues. The CDR3 region is CASSQDRSYGYTF. DNA for the CDR3: TGCGCCAGCAGCCAAGACAGATCCTATGGCTACACCTTC.

The V and J genes are TRBV5-4 and TRBJ2-7, with TRBD1 matching 11 bases. Germline-derived CDR1 and CDR2 are SGHNT and YYREEE (reference sequence). After removal of 4 bases from V and 6 bases from J, the junction contained 6 bases not matched to a gene. The CDR3 covers 14 residues. The CDR3 region is CASSQDRGRGEQYF. CDR3 sequence (DNA): TGTGCCAGCAGCCAGGACAGGGGGCGAGGCGAGCAGTACTTC.

The chain carries TRBV12-3 or TRBV12-4 and TRBJ1-3; D is uncertain. Trimming stripped 9 bases from V and 2 bases from J, with 11 bases between. This CDR3 comprises 13 residues. The CDR3 coding sequence is TGTGCCAGTCAGGTTGGTCCTGGAAACACCATATATTTT. It codes for CASQVGPGNTIYF.

This chain joins TRBV11-2 and TRBJ2-3, with TRBD1 identical over 7 bases. The CDR3 extends over 14 amino acids. Germline lookup yields CDR1 SGHAT and CDR2 FQNNGV. The V gene end was trimmed by 4 bases and the J gene end by 4 bases; junction bases not matched to a gene: 5. Here the CDR3 reads CASSSMTGPDTQYF. The CDR3 coding sequence is TGTGCCAGCAGCTCGATGACAGGGCCAGATACGCAGTATTTT.

The chain recombines TRBV7-3 with TRBJ2-1; 13 nucleotides align to TRBD2. Germline V gene lookup returns CDR1 SGHTA and CDR2 FQGTGA. The CDR3 sequence is 16 residues long. After removal of 6 bases from V and 6 bases from J, the junction contained 8 bases not matched to a gene. The CDR3 reads CASSQTGTSGINEQFF. The CDR3 DNA is TGTGCCAGCAGTCAAACCGGGACTAGCGGGATCAATGAGCAGTTCTTC.

This clone has just one count. The chain employs TRBV5-1 and TRBJ2-3; 11 bases map to TRBD2. This CDR3 contains 16 residues. Germline CDR1 SGHRS, CDR2 YFSETQ. The V gene end was trimmed by 5 bases and the J gene end by 2 bases; junction bases not matched to a gene: 7. Here the CDR3 reads CASRRLAGLHTDTQYF. The CDR3 coding sequence is TGCGCCAGCAGAAGACTAGCGGGACTTCACACAGATACGCAGTATTTT.

This chain uses TRBV27 with TRBJ1-5; maybe TRBD1 (5 bases). Trimming pared 3 bases from V and 4 bases from J, leaving 10 bases between. CDR3 size: 14 residues. Germline loops: CDR1 MNHEY, CDR2 SMNVEV (reference sequence). This CDR3 reads CASSLQGGNQPQHF. The CDR3 region has the DNA TGTGCCAGCAGTTTGCAGGGTGGGAATCAGCCCCAGCATTTT.

CDR3 amino acids: CATYASEGITTNEKLFF. CDR3 nucleotides: TGTGCCACCTACGCCTCCGAGGGCATAACAACTAATGAAAAACTGTTTTTT. V usage is TRBV7-3 and J usage is TRBJ1-4, with D hard to call. CDR1 SGHTA and CDR2 FQGTGA come from the germline V gene. The CDR3 extends over 17 amino acids. Trimming cost V 10 bases and J 0 bases, with 21 bases left between them.

The chain carries TRBV19 and TRBJ1-5, with D maybe TRBD1 (5 bases). The length of the CDR3 is 13 residues. V lost 1 base and J 7 bases, leaving 8 bases between the germline ends. Germline lookup yields CDR1 LNHDA and CDR2 SQIVND (reference sequence). In DNA form, the CDR3 reads TGTGCCAGTAGTATAGTGGGGGGGCAGCCCCAGCATTTT. Its translation is CASSIVGGQPQHF.

This chain uses TRBV6-5 with TRBJ2-4, with 8 positions matching TRBD1. Trimming removed 6 bases from V and 3 bases from J; junction bases left unmatched: 7. The CDR3 runs 15 residues. The germline CDR1 and CDR2 sequences are MNHEY and SVGAGI. The CDR3 is CASRDPGQGKNIQYF. CDR3 bases: TGTGCCAGCAGGGACCCAGGACAGGGCAAAAACATTCAGTACTTC.

The chain joins TRBV6-6 to TRBJ1-6; perhaps TRBD1 as D (6 bases). V was pared by 4 bases and J by 6 bases, with 13 bases between. CDR1 and CDR2 from the germline V gene are MNHNY and SVGAGI (reference sequence). The CDR3 extends over 15 amino acids. CDR3 protein: CASSSIGQSNSPLHF. The CDR3 bases are TGTGCCAGCAGTTCCATTGGACAGAGTAATTCACCCCTCCACTTT.

J is TRBJ2-3 and V is TRBV4-1, with 7 positions matching TRBD1. The CDR3 has 14 residues. CDR1 is MGHRA, CDR2 YSYEKL, per germline. Losses at the gene ends were 3 bases for V and 5 bases for J; bases not matched to a gene: 5. The CDR3 region has the DNA TGCGCCAGCAGCCACGACAGGGTTGGAGATACGCAGTATTTT. This translates into CASSHDRVGDTQYF.

The chain has TRBV18 and TRBJ1-2; D unclear. This CDR3 is built from 15 residues. CDR1 is KGHSH, CDR2 LQKENI, per germline. Trimming shortened V by 6 bases and J by 2 bases, and 16 bases separated the two germline ends. The CDR3 loop reads CASSFQSIPNYGYTF. DNA of the CDR3: TGTGCCAGCTCGTTCCAGTCCATCCCCAACTATGGCTACACCTTC.

The V and J genes are TRBV12-3 or TRBV12-4 and TRBJ1-1, with D maybe TRBD1 (5 bases). CDR3 length equals 13 residues. The ends were cut back, 5 bases at V and 2 bases at J, with 9 bases in the middle. The CDR3 region has the DNA TGTGCCAGCAGTATGGGGACTAACACTGAAGCTTTCTTT. Amino acids: CASSMGTNTEAFF.

The V call is TRBV5-1, the J call TRBJ2-5; 8 nucleotides match TRBD2. The V and J ends lost 4 bases and 2 bases, in that order; junction bases with no gene match: 7. The CDR3 length is 15 residues. The V gene's germline CDR1 is SGHRS and CDR2 YFSETQ. CDR3 loop: CASSQSGGLQETQYF. CDR3 sequence (DNA): TGCGCCAGCAGCCAAAGCGGGGGCCTACAAGAGACCCAGTACTTC.

The V and J genes are TRBV4-1 and TRBJ2-2; 8 nucleotides align to TRBD2. CDR3 length equals 17 residues. Germline trimming cut 1 base from V and 4 bases from J; bases unmatched to any gene: 8. Germline lookup yields CDR1 MGHRA and CDR2 YSYEKL. CDR3 protein: CASSQGSGGWGTGELFF. CDR3 DNA sequence: TGCGCCAGCAGCCAAGGTTCGGGAGGGTGGGGCACCGGGGAGCTGTTTTTT.